Sequencing of this TCR beta chain was carried out in a study of OX40 agonist ivuxolimab in advanced cancers. About the research overall: Ivuxolimab was administered intravenously to patients at 0.01 to 10 mg/kg every 2 weeks.

Profiled with immunoSEQ multiplex PCR; TCRdb holds only in-frame clones, not every one. The data hold over 45,000 clones, with 85% to 90% observed a single time. V trimming: 5 bases; J trimming: 0 bases; junction bases outside the gene matches: 6. In germline, CDR1 is SGHTA, CDR2 FQGTGA. CDR3 size: 16 residues. Patients who had autoimmune disease history or got systemic immunosuppression were left out. This rearrangement joins TRBV7-3 to TRBJ2-3; 9 nucleotides agree with TRBD2. This material consisted of CD4+ or CD8+ T cells sorted from blood, taken in a trial of the OX40 agonist ivuxolimab. The TCR sequence derives from an adult with an advanced solid tumor such as melanoma, head and neck, liver or kidney cancer. As DNA, the CDR3 is TGTGCCAGCAGCCCCGGGACTAGCCGAAGCACAGATACGCAGTATTTT. Translated: CASSPGTSRSTDTQYF.